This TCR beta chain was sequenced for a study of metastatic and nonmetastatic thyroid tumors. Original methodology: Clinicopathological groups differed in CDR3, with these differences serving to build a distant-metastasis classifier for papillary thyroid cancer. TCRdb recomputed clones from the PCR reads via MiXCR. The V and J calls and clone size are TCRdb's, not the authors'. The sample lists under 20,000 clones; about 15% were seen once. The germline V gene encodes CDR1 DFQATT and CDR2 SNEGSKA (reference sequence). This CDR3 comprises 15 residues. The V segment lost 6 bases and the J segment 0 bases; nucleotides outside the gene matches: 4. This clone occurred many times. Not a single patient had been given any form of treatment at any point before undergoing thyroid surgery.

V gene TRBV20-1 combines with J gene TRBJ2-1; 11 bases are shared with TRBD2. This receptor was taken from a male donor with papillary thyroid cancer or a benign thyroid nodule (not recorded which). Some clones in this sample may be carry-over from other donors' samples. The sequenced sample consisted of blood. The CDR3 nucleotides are TGCAGTGCACAAACTAGCGGGAGCTCCTACAATGAGCAGTTCTTC. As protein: CSAQTSGSSYNEQFF.